The source of this T cell receptor beta chain is a study of blood T cells in healthy people across ages. It was with a sample-barcoded 5' primer and a J-beta primer mix that a second PCR of about 7 to 12 cycles was run. TCRdb passed the 5' RACE reads through MiXCR, listing each CDR3 protein once. Among almost 550,000 distinct CDR3 sequences, more than 20% were seen once, and the ten largest hold 8.7%. These data also featured in a second study, about T cells of mothers and their children. That paper notes: Samples were provided by three healthy Caucasian mothers and their six children. Using the M1S primer, the second PCR added sample barcodes along with 2-4 random nucleotides.

The source material was blood. The clonotype originates from a boy aged 10-17 years in good health.

The CDR3 coding sequence is TGCAGCGCCATTCCGGGACAGGGGGCAACAGATACGCAGTATTTT. Translating gives CSAIPGQGATDTQYF. The chain carries TRBV29-1 and TRBJ2-3; 12 bases align to TRBD1. V lost 7 bases and J lost 3; bases outside the gene matches: 8. The CDR3 extends over 15 amino acids. Germline-derived CDR1 and CDR2 are SQVTM and ANQGSEA.